One sample yielded the 20 T cell receptor beta chains listed below, sequenced in a study of T-cell reconstitution after alpha-beta-depleted transplantation in children (dated by TCRdb to between 2015 and 2016). Library creation used PCR. Instrument on record: Illumina HiSeq 2500. TCR libraries were prepared with molecular barcoding, using unique molecular identifiers to normalize TCRbeta repertoire quantification. Starting from the raw public reads, TCRdb applied fastp trimming at Q25, assembled clones with MiXCR and retained in-frame beta chains. Each CDR3 protein gets just one entry, which takes the most common genes and DNA from the rows behind it. The sample table lists about 74,000 distinct CDR3 sequences, around 14% of them with a count of one. Of the sample, 25% to 30% falls within the top ten clones. The treatment or condition label of this sample denotes: allogeneic hematopoietic cell transplantation with graft depleted of TCRalphabeta T cells and CD19 B cells.

The sequenced sample was PBMCs, mostly from graft donor cells, obtained 180 days after TCRalphabeta/CD19-depleted stem cell transplant. The receptors were gathered from a male patient aged 2 to 9 who had a stem cell transplant for acute lymphoblastic leukemia, so the T cells may come from the graft donor.

This clonotype has ten or more counts. The chain is built from TRBV5-5 and TRBJ2-1, with a tentative D call TRBD1 (6 bases). Per the germline V gene, CDR1 is SGHKS and CDR2 is YYEKEE (reference sequence). V was trimmed by 3 bases and J by 4 bases, leaving 8 bases between them. The CDR3 has 13 amino acids. The chain's CDR3 is CASSSTGYNEQFF. CDR3 nucleotides: TGTGCCAGCAGCTCTACAGGGTACAATGAGCAGTTCTTC.

This clonotype has ten or more counts. The V and J genes are TRBV7-2 and TRBJ2-4, with D possibly matching TRBD1 (6 bases). V lost 4 bases, J lost 3 bases, and 13 bases lay in between. The CDR3 is 15 residues long. Germline CDR1 reads SGHTA; CDR2 reads FQGNSA. The CDR3 region is CASSSRTAVKNIQYF. In DNA form, the CDR3 reads TGTGCCAGCAGCTCACGGACAGCGGTCAAAAACATTCAGTACTTC.

This clonotype was recorded at least ten times. The gene calls are TRBV5-1 and TRBJ2-5; 8 positions match TRBD1. Looked up from germline, CDR1 is SGHRS and CDR2 is YFSETQ. The CDR3 length is 15 residues. With 3 bases clipped from V and 5 bases from J, the junction kept 9 bases outside the gene matches. The CDR3 DNA reads TGCGCCAGCAGCTGGAGGACAGGGCTCTACGAGACCCAGTACTTC. This gives the protein CASSWRTGLYETQYF.

This clonotype has a count of ten or more. J is TRBJ1-2 and V is TRBV10-2; a weak D match, TRBD1 (6 bases). This CDR3 has 11 amino acids. V lost 9 bases, J lost 8 bases, and 13 bases lay in between. Germline loops: CDR1 WSHSY, CDR2 SAAADI. DNA for the CDR3: TGCGCCAGTAGGGGGGGTCGCGGCTACACCTTC. It encodes CASRGGRGYTF.

The chain is built from TRBV5-6 and TRBJ1-1, with D hard to call. The length of the CDR3 is 14 residues. Deletions cut 0 bases from V and 2 bases from J, with 8 bases between. Germline CDR1 and CDR2: SGHDT and YYEEEE. CDR3 DNA: TGTGCCAGCAGCTTGGGGGCCAGAAACACTGAAGCTTTCTTT. The encoded protein is CASSLGARNTEAFF.

V is TRBV4-3 and J is TRBJ2-7, with TRBD1 matching over 7 bases. With 4 bases clipped from V and 3 bases from J, the junction kept 9 bases outside the gene matches. In germline, CDR1 is LGHNA, CDR2 YSLEER. The CDR3 sequence is 15 residues long. The CDR3 protein is CASSLRQGPNYEQYF. For the CDR3, the DNA is TGCGCCAGCAGCCTCCGACAGGGTCCCAACTACGAGCAGTACTTC.

This clonotype was seen only a few times. V gene TRBV11-2 combines with J gene TRBJ1-5; D remains ambiguous. Deletions cut 3 bases from V and 7 bases from J, with 10 bases between. Per germline, CDR1 SGHAT and CDR2 FQNNGV. This CDR3 spans 13 amino acids. Here the CDR3 DNA reads TGTGCCAGCAGCTTGGCCGGGAGACAGCCCCAGCATTTT. Its protein product is CASSLAGRQPQHF. Looking up the rest from reference TRBV11-2 and TRBJ1-5 gives the full variable domain: EAGVAQSPRYKIIEKRQSVAFWCNPISGHATLYWYQQILGQGPKLLIQFQNNGVVDDSQLPKDRFSAERLKGVDSTLKIQPAKLEDSAVYLCASSLAGRQPQHFGDGTRLSIL.

The table lists this clonotype with many counts. V usage is TRBV7-9 and J usage is TRBJ1-2, with D unclear. With 3 bases removed from V and 5 bases from J, the gap between germline ends came to 4 bases. Germline-derived CDR1 and CDR2 are SEHNR and FQNEAQ (reference sequence). CDR3 length equals 11 residues. CDR3 DNA: TGTGCCAGCAGCTTCTTGTATGGCTACACCTTC. It encodes CASSFLYGYTF.

The CDR3 nucleotides are TGTGCCAGCAGCGTAGCCACAGGGGGCATAGAGACCCAGTACTTC. It specifies CASSVATGGIETQYF. The chain uses TRBV9 and TRBJ2-5, with 9 bases aligning to TRBD1. The CDR3 loop spans 15 amino acids. CDR1 and CDR2 from the germline V gene are SGDLS and YYNGEE. V lost 0 bases, J lost 4 bases, and 4 bases stayed unmatched. The full variable domain, in which reference TRBV9 and TRBJ2-5 provide the parts outside the CDR3, is DSGVTQTPKHLITATGQRVTLRCSPRSGDLSVYWYQQSLDQGLQFLIQYYNGEERAKGNILERFSAQQFPDLHSELNLSSLELGDSALYFCASSVATGGIETQYFGPGTRLLVL.

This chain links TRBV5-1 with TRBJ2-3; D unclear. The CDR3 consists of 14 residues. Trimming took 4 bases from V and 1 from J, leaving 10 bases between them. CDR1 and CDR2 (germline): SGHRS, YFSETQ. CDR3 sequence (DNA): TGCGCCAGCAGCCCTGGACCCGGCACAGATACGCAGTATTTT. The encoded protein is CASSPGPGTDTQYF.

This clonotype was seen more than once but under ten times. V gene TRBV6-6 combines with J gene TRBJ2-7, with D unresolved. The germline V gene encodes CDR1 MNHNY and CDR2 SVGAGI (reference sequence). The CDR3 has 12 residues. V was pared by 2 bases and J by 6 bases, with 8 bases between. CDR3 in DNA: TGTGCCAGCAGTTACGTCCAAGGCGAGCAGTACTTC. Its translation: CASSYVQGEQYF.

The chain recombines TRBV28 with TRBJ2-7; 11 bases match TRBD1. The V gene end was trimmed by 5 bases and the J gene end by 7 bases; junction bases not matched to a gene: 7. The germline V gene encodes CDR1 MDHEN and CDR2 SYDVKM. The CDR3 extends over 14 amino acids. The CDR3 protein is CASSPGQGASEQYF. The CDR3 DNA is TGTGCCAGCAGTCCCGGACAGGGGGCAAGTGAGCAGTACTTC. The whole variable domain, remainder taken from reference TRBV28 and TRBJ2-7, is DVKVTQSSRYLVKRTGEKVFLECVQDMDHENMFWYRQDPGLGLRLIYFSYDVKMKEKGDIPEGYSVSREKKERFSLILESASTNQTSMYLCASSPGQGASEQYFGPGTRLTVT.

This clonotype has more than one count but fewer than ten. The CDR3 reads CSVGASGGHNIQYF. In DNA form, the CDR3 reads TGCAGCGTGGGGGCTAGCGGGGGGCATAACATTCAGTACTTC. The chain uses TRBV29-1 and TRBJ2-4; 11 nucleotides line up with TRBD2. CDR1 is SQVTM, CDR2 ANQGSEA, per germline. With 6 bases clipped from V and 7 bases from J, the junction kept 8 bases outside the gene matches. This CDR3 spans 14 amino acids.

The rearrangement joins TRBV5-4 to TRBJ1-4, with D possibly TRBD1 on 6 matching bases. There are 14 residues in the CDR3. V lost 3 bases and J lost 5, with 11 bases in between. Germline V CDR1 and CDR2: SGHNT, YYREEE (reference sequence). The CDR3 loop reads CASSWGGGNEKLFF. CDR3 sequence (DNA): TGTGCCAGCAGCTGGGGAGGGGGGAATGAAAAACTGTTTTTT.

The rearrangement joins TRBV7-2 to TRBJ1-5, with D perhaps matching TRBD1 (5 bases). Germline CDR1 and CDR2: SGHTA and FQGNSA. The V and J ends lost 3 bases and 5 bases respectively, with 14 bases between them. This CDR3 has 15 amino acids. The CDR3 protein is CASSFRGGQDQPQHF. DNA of the CDR3: TGTGCCAGCAGCTTTAGGGGCGGGCAAGATCAGCCCCAGCATTTT. The variable domain in full, completed from reference TRBV7-2 and TRBJ1-5, reads GAGVSQSPSNKVTEKGKDVELRCDPISGHTALYWYRQSLGQGLEFLIYFQGNSAPDKSGLPSDRFSAERTGGSVSTLTIQRTQQEDSAVYLCASSFRGGQDQPQHFGDGTRLSIL.

The rearrangement joins TRBV25-1 to TRBJ1-2, with a weak D call TRBD1 (5 bases). The CDR3 has 15 residues. Trimming stripped 3 bases from V and 8 bases from J, with 19 bases between. Germline V gene lookup returns CDR1 MGHDK and CDR2 SYGVNS. CDR3 loop: CASSDTGVLMEGYTF. The DNA of the CDR3 is TGTGCCAGCAGTGACACAGGCGTTCTGATGGAGGGCTACACCTTC.

V and J are TRBV15 and TRBJ2-1, with D possibly being TRBD2 (6 bases). Trimming took off 3 bases at V and 4 bases at J, with 10 bases between the two ends. The CDR3 runs 14 residues. Per germline, CDR1 LNHNV and CDR2 YYDKDF (reference sequence). Here the CDR3 reads CATSSVAGYNEQFF. The CDR3 DNA reads as TGTGCCACCAGCAGCGTGGCGGGGTACAATGAGCAGTTCTTC.

This clonotype has a handful of counts. The chain links TRBV9 to TRBJ2-7, with D tentatively TRBD2 (7 bases). The V end was cut by 3 bases, the J end by 5 bases, with 18 bases between. The V gene's germline CDR1 is SGDLS and CDR2 YYNGEE. This CDR3 has 15 amino acids. CDR3 DNA: TGTGCCAGCAGCGCCCTAACAGGGACTACTGACGAGCAGTACTTC. Translating it yields CASSALTGTTDEQYF.

The J gene is TRBJ1-5, the V gene TRBV20-1; tentatively, D is TRBD1 (5 bases). The CDR3 totals 13 residues. CDR1 and CDR2 (germline): DFQATT, SNEGSKA (reference sequence). V gave up 6 bases and J gave up 4 bases, with 13 bases separating them. The DNA for the CDR3 is TGCAGTGCGGAGAAGGCAGGGAATCAGCCCCAGCATTTT. Amino acids: CSAEKAGNQPQHF.

The chain carries TRBV20-1 and TRBJ1-2; D unclear. The CDR3 has 15 amino acids. From germline, CDR1 is DFQATT and CDR2 SNEGSKA (reference sequence). Trimming took 6 bases from V and 0 from J, leaving 17 bases between them. CDR3 protein: CSASLRPPANYGYTF. In DNA form, the CDR3 reads TGCAGTGCAAGCCTCCGGCCACCCGCTAACTATGGCTACACCTTC.